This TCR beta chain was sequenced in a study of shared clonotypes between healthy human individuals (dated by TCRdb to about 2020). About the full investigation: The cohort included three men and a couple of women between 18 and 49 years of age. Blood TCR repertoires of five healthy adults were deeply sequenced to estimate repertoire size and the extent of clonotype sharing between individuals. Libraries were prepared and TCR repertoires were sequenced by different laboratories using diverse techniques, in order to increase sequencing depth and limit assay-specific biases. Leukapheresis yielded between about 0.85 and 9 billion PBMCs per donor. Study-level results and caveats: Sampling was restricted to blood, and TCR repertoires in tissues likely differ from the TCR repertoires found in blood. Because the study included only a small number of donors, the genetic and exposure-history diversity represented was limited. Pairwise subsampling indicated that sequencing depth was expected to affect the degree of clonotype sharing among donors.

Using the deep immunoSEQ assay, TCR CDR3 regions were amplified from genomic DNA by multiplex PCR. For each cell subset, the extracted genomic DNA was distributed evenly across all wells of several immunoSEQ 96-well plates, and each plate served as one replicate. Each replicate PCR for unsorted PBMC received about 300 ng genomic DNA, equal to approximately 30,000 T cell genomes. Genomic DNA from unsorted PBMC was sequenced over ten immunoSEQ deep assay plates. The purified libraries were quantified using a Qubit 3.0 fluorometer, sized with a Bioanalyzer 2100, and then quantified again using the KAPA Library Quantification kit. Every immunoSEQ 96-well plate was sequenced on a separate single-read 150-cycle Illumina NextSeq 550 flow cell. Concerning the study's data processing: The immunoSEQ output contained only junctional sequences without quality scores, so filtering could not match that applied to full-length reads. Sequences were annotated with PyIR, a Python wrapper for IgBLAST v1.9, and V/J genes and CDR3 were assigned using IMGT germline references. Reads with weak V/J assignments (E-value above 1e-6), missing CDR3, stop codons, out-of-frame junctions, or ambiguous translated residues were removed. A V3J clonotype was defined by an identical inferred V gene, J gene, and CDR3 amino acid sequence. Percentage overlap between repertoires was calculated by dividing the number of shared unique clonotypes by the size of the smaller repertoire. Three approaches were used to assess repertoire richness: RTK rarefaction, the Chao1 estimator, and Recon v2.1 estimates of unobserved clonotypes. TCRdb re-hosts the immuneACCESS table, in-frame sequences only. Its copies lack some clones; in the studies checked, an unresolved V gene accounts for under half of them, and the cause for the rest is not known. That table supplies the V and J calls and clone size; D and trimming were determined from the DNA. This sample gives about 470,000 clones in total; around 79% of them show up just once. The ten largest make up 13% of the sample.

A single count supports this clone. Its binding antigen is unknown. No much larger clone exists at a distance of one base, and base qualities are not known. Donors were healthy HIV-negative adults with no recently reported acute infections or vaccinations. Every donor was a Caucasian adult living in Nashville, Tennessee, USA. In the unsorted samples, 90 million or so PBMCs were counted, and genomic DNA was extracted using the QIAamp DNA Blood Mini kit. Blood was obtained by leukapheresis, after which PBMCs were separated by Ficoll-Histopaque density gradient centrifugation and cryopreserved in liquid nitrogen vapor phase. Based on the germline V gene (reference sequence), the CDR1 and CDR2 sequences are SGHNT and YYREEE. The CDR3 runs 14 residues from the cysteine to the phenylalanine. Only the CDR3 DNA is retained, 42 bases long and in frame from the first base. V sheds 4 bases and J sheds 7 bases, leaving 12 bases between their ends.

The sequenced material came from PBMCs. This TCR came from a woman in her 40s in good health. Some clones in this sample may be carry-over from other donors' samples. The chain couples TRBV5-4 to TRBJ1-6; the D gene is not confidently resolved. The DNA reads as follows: TGTGCCAGCAGCCCCGGACGAATCAATTCACCCCTCCACTTT. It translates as CASSPGRINSPLHF.